This TCR beta chain comes out of a study of radiation and T cells in renal cell carcinoma. Study-level information: Nephrectomy followed 15 Gy stereotactic body radiation by 4 weeks.

Profiled with immunoSEQ multiplex PCR; TCRdb holds only in-frame clones, not every one. The sample consists of roughly 130,000 clones, 88% of them appearing once. Time point indicated: blood 2 weeks post-SBRT. Noted treatment: 15 Gy SBRT to primary tumor, nephrectomy 4 weeks later. The tumor was a clear cell renal cell carcinoma. On this clone: As yet, its antigen is unknown.

Overall study findings and caveats: From baseline, blood top tumor clonotypes peaked at 2 weeks post-radiation.

CDR3 length: 16 residues. J gave up 4 bases and V 8 bases, and 14 bases lay outside the gene matches. Germline V gives CDR1 SGHTA, CDR2 FQGTGA. The gene calls are TRBV7-3 and TRBJ2-3; 8 nucleotides match TRBD1. This specimen was blood, taken from a patient whose treatment included radiotherapy and nephrectomy. This TCR derives from a woman aged 70-85 years with renal cell carcinoma. CDR3 region: CASRPSGGVGADTQYF. CDR3 in DNA: TGTGCCAGCCGCCCCTCAGGGGGCGTAGGGGCAGATACGCAGTATTTT.